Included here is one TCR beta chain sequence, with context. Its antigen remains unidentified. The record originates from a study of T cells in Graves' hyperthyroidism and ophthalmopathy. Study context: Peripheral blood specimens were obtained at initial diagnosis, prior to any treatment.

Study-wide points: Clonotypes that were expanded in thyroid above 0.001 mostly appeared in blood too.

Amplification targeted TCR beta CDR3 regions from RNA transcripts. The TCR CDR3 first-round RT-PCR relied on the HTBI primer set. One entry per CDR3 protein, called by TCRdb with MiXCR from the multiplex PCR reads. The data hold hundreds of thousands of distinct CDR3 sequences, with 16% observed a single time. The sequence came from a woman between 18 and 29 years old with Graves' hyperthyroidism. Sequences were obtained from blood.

This chain's CDR3 is CASSQSGGRSFGEQYF. The CDR3 bases are TGTGCCAGCAGCCAATCAGGGGGCCGGTCGTTTGGGGAGCAGTACTTC. V gene TRBV7-9 combines with J gene TRBJ2-7, with 8 nucleotides matching TRBD1. The V gene's germline CDR1 is SEHNR and CDR2 FQNEAQ (reference sequence). The trim removed 5 bases at V and 7 bases at J, leaving 16 bases unmatched. CDR3 size: 16 residues.